The 5 T cell receptor beta chains below all came from one sample that was sequenced in a study of tumor-infiltrating lymphocytes in primary liver carcinoma. A constant-region primer served to make TCR beta cDNA from about 490 ng total RNA. Three nested multiplex PCR rounds, a slightly modified ARM-PCR, produced the libraries for TCR beta. PCR rounds one and two used TRBV1-TRBV30 forward primers with a C-beta reverse primer for 10 cycles each. Each CDR3 protein is one row after TCRdb ran MiXCR on the multiplex PCR reads. Of 300,000 to 400,000 distinct CDR3 sequences detected, approximately 60% appear once; the ten largest clones hold approximately 9%. Alongside blood RNA obtained from unsorted whole blood, germline DNA was also extracted. The specimen sequenced was peripheral blood. Receptors were obtained from a man between 40 and 49 years old with primary liver carcinoma and hepatitis B virus infection.

This clonotype was detected only once. A junction boundary mismatches the germline segment, possibly from a read error. This sequence joins TRBV6-5 and TRBJ2-7, with unresolved D. This CDR3 region has 15 residues. In germline, CDR1 is MNHEY, CDR2 SVGAGI. The DNA for the CDR3 is TGTGCCAGCAGTTACTCTCGGCAAGGCTTGACCGAGGAGTACTTC. Translating gives CASSYSRQGLTEEYF.

As to this clonotype: With a much larger clone just one base away, this may be a read error. The conserved final phenylalanine or tryptophan is absent from the CDR3, which likely points to a read error. The J gene is TRBJ1-1, the V gene TRBV6-1; D unclear. V was clipped by 3 bases and J by 11 bases, with 13 bases between them. CDR3 length: 12 amino acids. Per germline, CDR1 MNHNS and CDR2 SASEGT. In nucleotides, the CDR3 is TGTGCCAGCAGTGACTACAGTGTTGGGGCTTTCTCT. It yields the protein CASSDYSVGAFS.

Comment on this clonotype: This could be a read error, since a much larger clone is one nucleotide away. The conserved phenylalanine or tryptophan normally closing the CDR3 is absent here, so this likely arose from a read error. The V gene is TRBV12-3 or TRBV12-4, the J gene TRBJ1-1, with D perhaps TRBD1 (6 bases). V lost 5 bases, J lost 3 bases, and 13 bases lay in between. This CDR3 contains 14 residues. The CDR3 DNA reads as TGTGCCAGCAGTCGCTCTACAGGGTACACTGAAGCTTTCTTG. Protein: CASSRSTGYTEAFL.

The CDR3 spells CASSLWGRGSDTQYF. The CDR3 DNA reads TGTGCCAGCAGTCTATGGGGCAGGGGGTCAGATACGCAGTATTTT. The J gene is TRBJ2-3, the V gene TRBV6-1; 7 positions agree with TRBD1. CDR1 and CDR2 (germline): MNHNS, SASEGT. V trimming: 5 bases; J trimming: 4 bases; junction bases outside the gene matches: 9. CDR3 length equals 15 residues.

In this sample, this clonotype turned up a few times. The genes are TRBV6-5 and TRBJ2-2; maybe TRBD2 (6 bases). The germline V gene has CDR1 MNHEY and CDR2 SVGAGI. The germline V and J ends were trimmed by 2 bases and 2 bases, with 18 bases remaining between them. The CDR3 spans 18 residues. This chain's CDR3 is CASSYAYSGSGNTGELFF. Written as DNA, the CDR3 is TGTGCCAGCAGTTACGCTTATAGCGGTTCGGGAAACACCGGGGAGCTGTTTTTT.